One sample yielded the 18 T cell receptor beta chains listed below, sequenced in a study of OX40 agonist ivuxolimab in advanced cancers. Repertoires were generated with immunoSEQ multiplex PCR, while TCRdb's copy carries only in-frame clones and drops some. Among more than 60,000 clones listed, 75% to 90% were seen once. The sequencing here drew on CD4+ or CD8+ T cells sorted from blood, taken in a trial of the OX40 agonist ivuxolimab. These receptors were obtained from an adult with an advanced solid tumor such as melanoma, head and neck, liver or kidney cancer.

The V gene is TRBV28, the J gene TRBJ2-2, with no clear D. CDR1 MDHEN and CDR2 SYDVKM come from the germline V gene. The V gene lost 8 bases and the J gene lost 3 bases, with 10 bases spanning the gap. The CDR3 length is 13 residues. The CDR3 DNA follows: TGTGCCAGCTGGGCCGGTGACACCGGGGAGCTGTTTTTT. Its translation is CASWAGDTGELFF. Drawing the rest from reference TRBV28 and TRBJ2-2, the complete variable domain is DVKVTQSSRYLVKRTGEKVFLECVQDMDHENMFWYRQDPGLGLRLIYFSYDVKMKEKGDIPEGYSVSREKKERFSLILESASTNQTSMYLCASWAGDTGELFFGEGSRLTVL.

The chain recombines TRBV5-5 with TRBJ1-5; TRBD1 aligns across 9 bases. Germline values: CDR1 SGHKS, CDR2 YYEKEE (reference sequence). The CDR3 has 15 amino acids. V was clipped by 0 bases and J by 7 bases; unmatched bases: 5. CDR3 in amino acids: CASSLEQGAKQPQHF. Here the CDR3 DNA reads TGTGCCAGCAGCTTGGAACAGGGGGCGAAACAGCCCCAGCATTTT.

This clone was seen once. CDR3: CASSPRTGFYTDTQYF. CDR3 coding DNA: TGTGCCAGTAGCCCCCGGACAGGGTTTTACACAGATACGCAGTATTTT. The V call is TRBV19, the J call TRBJ2-3, with 8 bases that match TRBD1. The V segment lost 6 bases and the J segment 2 bases; nucleotides outside the gene matches: 10. Germline V CDR1 and CDR2: LNHDA, SQIVND (reference sequence). The CDR3 is made up of 16 amino acids.

The CDR3 DNA follows: TGTGCCAGCAGTGTACAGGGATTCGGCACAGATACGCAGTATTTT. It translates to CASSVQGFGTDTQYF. The genes are TRBV6-4 and TRBJ2-3, with a weak D call TRBD1 (6 bases). Germline V lookup: CDR1 MRHNA, CDR2 SNTAGT. With 4 bases removed from V and 1 base from J, the gap between germline ends came to 12 bases. The CDR3 totals 15 residues.

The chain employs TRBV9 and TRBJ2-3; D may be TRBD2 (7 bases). The V gene's germline CDR1 is SGDLS and CDR2 YYNGEE. The CDR3 consists of 16 residues. V shed 4 bases and J shed 2 bases, with 17 bases lying between them. The CDR3 region is CASSPWAGALTDTQYF. DNA of the CDR3: TGTGCCAGCAGCCCTTGGGCGGGGGCCCTCACAGATACGCAGTATTTT.

The chain joins TRBV18 to TRBJ1-1; 8 bases match TRBD1. J gave up 5 bases and V 2 bases, and 7 bases lay outside the gene matches. Germline V CDR1 and CDR2: KGHSH, LQKENI. This CDR3 has 15 residues. This CDR3 is CASSPFMDRETEAFF. The CDR3 DNA reads TGTGCCAGCTCACCATTTATGGACAGGGAAACTGAAGCTTTCTTT. The whole variable domain, filled in from reference TRBV18 and TRBJ1-1, reads NAGVMQNPRHLVRRRGQEARLRCSPMKGHSHVYWYRQLPEEGLKFMVYLQKENIIDESGMPKERFSAEFPKEGPSILRIQQVVRGDSAAYFCASSPFMDRETEAFFGQGTRLTVV.

The chain combines TRBV7-2 with TRBJ2-3; D possibly uses TRBD1 or TRBD2 (7 bases each). The V end was cut by 5 bases, the J end by 3 bases, with 12 bases between. The V gene's germline CDR1 is SGHTA and CDR2 FQGNSA. This CDR3 is built from 14 residues. This CDR3 reads CASSTQGGTDTQYF. The CDR3 DNA follows: TGTGCCAGCAGCACTCAGGGGGGGACAGATACGCAGTATTTT.

This chain joins TRBV6-6 and TRBJ2-7, with TRBD1 matching 7 bases. This CDR3 has 14 residues. The ends lost 3 bases at V and 3 bases at J; junction bases unmatched: 5. Germline-derived CDR1 and CDR2 are MNHNY and SVGAGI (reference sequence). The CDR3 reads CASSYVGGDYEQYF. In nucleotides, the CDR3 is TGTGCCAGCAGTTATGTAGGGGGCGACTACGAGCAGTACTTC.

This chain links TRBV6-1 with TRBJ2-3; possibly TRBD1 for D (6 bases). CDR1 and CDR2 from the germline V gene are MNHNS and SASEGT. The CDR3 runs 14 residues. Trimming left V 5 bases short and J 7 bases short, with 16 bases between. The CDR3 is CASSPIQGLYTQYF. Here the CDR3 DNA reads TGTGCCAGCAGTCCCATCCAGGGGTTATATACGCAGTATTTT.

Comments on this clone: One end of the junction does not line up with germline, which may come from a read error. The rearrangement uses TRBV7-9 and TRBJ2-1; a weak D match, TRBD1 (6 bases). The germline gives CDR1 SEHNR, CDR2 FQNEAQ (reference sequence). There are 15 residues in the CDR3. CDR3 coding DNA: TGTGCCAGCAGCCTAGCCGGGACACCGAGCAATGAGCAGTTCTTC. Residues: CASSLAGTPSNEQFF.

Remarks on this clone: This same CDR3 is encoded by further DNA sequences in the sample. V usage is TRBV6-5 and J usage is TRBJ1-5; D unresolved. The germline V gene has CDR1 MNHEY and CDR2 SVGAGI. The V end was cut by 6 bases, the J end by 4 bases, with 10 bases between. This CDR3 spans 13 amino acids. The CDR3 sequence is CASRTDRNQPQHF. In DNA form, the CDR3 reads TGTGCCAGCAGAACTGACCGGAATCAGCCCCAGCATTTT.

V gene TRBV5-4 combines with J gene TRBJ2-5; TRBD2 matches 7 bases. V dropped 1 base and J dropped 7; count of bases not matched to a gene: 7. Germline V gene data show CDR1 as SGHNT and CDR2 as YYREEE (reference sequence). The CDR3 runs 14 residues. The CDR3 DNA is TGTGCCAGCAGCTTGCGGGCGGGGGAAGGGACCCAGTACTTC. Residues: CASSLRAGEGTQYF.

The chain recombines TRBV9 with TRBJ1-6; TRBD1 matches at 8 bases. The CDR3 has 13 amino acids. Trimming took 8 bases from V and 7 from J; bases not matched to a gene: 5. Germline V CDR1 and CDR2: SGDLS, YYNGEE. In nucleotides, the CDR3 is TGTGCCAGTAGAGGACAGGGAAATTCACCCCTCCACTTT. As protein: CASRGQGNSPLHF. Full variable domain (rest looked up from reference TRBV9 and TRBJ1-6): DSGVTQTPKHLITATGQRVTLRCSPRSGDLSVYWYQQSLDQGLQFLIQYYNGEERAKGNILERFSAQQFPDLHSELNLSSLELGDSALYFCASRGQGNSPLHFGNGTRLTVT.

The CDR3 reads CASSRETSSGSEQFF. The CDR3 nucleotides read TGTGCCAGCAGTCGCGAGACTAGTTCAGGCAGTGAGCAGTTCTTC. The gene calls are TRBV7-2 and TRBJ2-1, with D tentatively TRBD2 (6 bases). This CDR3 has 15 residues. V was clipped by 6 bases and J by 9 bases, with 21 bases between them. CDR1 is SGHTA and CDR2 is FQGNSA in the germline V gene.

J is TRBJ2-2 and V is TRBV9, with D perhaps matching TRBD2 (7 bases). This CDR3 contains 17 residues. Germline lookup yields CDR1 SGDLS and CDR2 YYNGEE. Deletions cut 3 bases from V and 1 base from J, with 16 bases between. The chain's CDR3 is CASSAFAGGQNTGELFF. CDR3 DNA: TGTGCCAGCAGCGCATTTGCCGGGGGGCAGAACACCGGGGAGCTGTTTTTT.

Of note for this clone: Germline is not matched at one junction end, which may reflect a read error. The sample carries other DNA sequences with the same CDR3. V and J are TRBV4-3 and TRBJ1-2, with D possibly being TRBD1 (5 bases). In germline, CDR1 is LGHNA, CDR2 YSLEER. The CDR3 runs to 14 residues. CDR3 region: CASSQGPGVGGYTF. For the CDR3, the DNA is TGCGCCAGTAGCCAAGGTCCGGGGGTGGGAGGCTACACCTTC.

V usage is TRBV19 and J usage is TRBJ2-1, with TRBD2 matching 12 bases. V gave up 1 base and J gave up 6 bases; unmatched junction bases: 7. CDR1 is LNHDA and CDR2 is SQIVND in the germline V gene (reference sequence). The CDR3 is made up of 17 amino acids. CDR3 DNA: TGTGCCAGTAGTATAGTCTCCGCTAGCGGGGGGGCCAATGAGCAGTTCTTC. Its protein product is CASSIVSASGGANEQFF.

The rearrangement uses TRBV6-4 and TRBJ2-1; 7 nucleotides match TRBD2. This CDR3 is 14 amino acids long. Unmatched junction bases numbered 8, after V lost 3 bases and J lost 9 bases. Germline assignment: CDR1 MRHNA and CDR2 SNTAGT. This CDR3 is CASSDFFGGGEQFF. The CDR3 DNA sequence: TGTGCCAGCAGTGATTTCTTCGGCGGGGGTGAGCAGTTCTTC.